Included here is one T cell receptor (beta chain) sequence, with context. What it binds is unknown. This sample was included in a study of cytomegalovirus exposure and HLA in healthy donors. Study-wide findings and caveats: According to a subsequent analysis, TCR clusters identified in the first cohort showed a tendency to co-occur across the approximately 120 validation repertoires. The study flagged roughly 160 TCR beta chains as cytomegalovirus-associated. Some public TCRs appeared in many individuals, while most sequences were rare.

Looked up from germline, CDR1 is SEHNR and CDR2 is FQNEAQ (reference sequence). V lost 5 bases and J lost 1, with 9 bases in between. The CDR3 is 13 amino acids. The repertoire was sequenced with immunoSEQ multiplex PCR; TCRdb's copy has only in-frame clones and lacks some. Found here are about 180,000 clones, 75% to 90% of them singletons; the top ten hold approximately 15%. The chain employs TRBV7-9 and TRBJ2-7, with a tentative D call TRBD2 (5 bases). Sequencing input: PBMCs. The TCR comes from a man aged 18-30 years in good health and CMV-seropositive. CDR3 in amino acids: CASSERASYEQYF. The CDR3, as DNA: TGTGCCAGCAGCGAGAGGGCGTCCTACGAGCAGTACTTC.